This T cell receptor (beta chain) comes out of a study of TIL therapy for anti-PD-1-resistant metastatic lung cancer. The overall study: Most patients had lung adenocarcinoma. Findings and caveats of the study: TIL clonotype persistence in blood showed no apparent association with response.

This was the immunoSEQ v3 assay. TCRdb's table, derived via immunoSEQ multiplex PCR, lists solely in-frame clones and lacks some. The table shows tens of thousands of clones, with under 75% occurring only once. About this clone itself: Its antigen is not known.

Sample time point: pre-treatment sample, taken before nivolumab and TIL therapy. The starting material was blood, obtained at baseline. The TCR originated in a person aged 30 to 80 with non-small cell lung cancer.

CDR3 in amino acids: CSVTGGNEQFF. The CDR3 DNA reads TGCAGCGTGACAGGGGGCAATGAGCAGTTCTTC. The chain recombines TRBV29-1 with TRBJ2-1, with 9 bases fitting TRBD1. Germline loops: CDR1 SQVTM, CDR2 ANQGSEA. The CDR3 is 11 residues long. V was pared by 6 bases and J by 6 bases, with 0 bases of the junction left unmatched.